The table lists the clone carrying this TCR beta chain with a few counts. Its specificity is not known. The sample originates from a study of T-cell reconstitution after alpha-beta-depleted transplantation in children. Findings of the study overall: In patients about two months after transplant, alpha-beta T cells reportedly arose from several hundred expanded graft clones.

The CDR3 loop spans 16 amino acids. The V gene's germline CDR1 is MGHRA and CDR2 YSYEKL. V lost 2 bases and J lost 5; bases outside the gene matches: 12. This sample's TCRbeta library carried unique molecular identifier barcodes. TCRdb reanalysed the PCR reads using MiXCR and keeps one entry per CDR3 protein. Among about 980,000 distinct CDR3 sequences listed, around 30% were seen once. The receptor was isolated from a boy under two years old who had a stem cell transplant for SCID, so the T cells may come from the graft donor. The sequences come from PBMCs, mostly from graft donor cells, collected 360 days after TCRalphabeta/CD19-depleted stem cell transplant. The chain uses TRBV4-1 and TRBJ2-7; 7 bases match TRBD1. The CDR3 DNA sequence: TGCGCCAGCAGCCAAAAAGGGAAGACAGGGTCGGACGAGCAGTACTTC. This encodes CASSQKGKTGSDEQYF.